The rows below give T cell receptor beta chains drawn from one sample of a study of CD4 and CD8 cells across lung adenocarcinoma regions. TCRdb fed the PCR reads into MiXCR, producing one record per CDR3 protein. The sample yields approximately 19,000 distinct CDR3 sequences, about 50% seen once. Material for sequencing was CD8+ T cells from the center of a lung tumor. The source is a female donor with lung adenocarcinoma. The CD4 and CD8 labels of this study may be unreliable. The CDR3 runs from the conserved cysteine through the conserved F or W. A D gene is named only where the DNA matches it firmly. Not all rows give a size; the values are once, few, many and, for expanded clones, a class.

abundance | j_gene | v_gene | d_gene | CDR3aa | CDR3nt
medium-sized | TRBJ2-6 | TRBV6-5 | . | CASSFSPTGANVLTF | TGTGCCAGCAGTTTCAGCCCTACTGGGGCCAACGTCCTGACTTTC
many | TRBJ1-2 | TRBV6-1 | . | CASSLNPVGSGYTF | TGTGCCAGCAGTCTAAACCCCGTTGGTAGTGGCTACACCTTC
. | TRBJ2-1 | TRBV27 | . | CASSSPRARGTDAQFF | TGTGCCAGCAGCTCTCCGCGGGCTAGGGGCACTGATGCGCAGTTCTTT
medium-sized | TRBJ2-3 | TRBV10-3 | . | CAVQGSADTQYF | TGTGCCGTTCAGGGGTCCGCAGATACGCAGTATTTT
. | TRBJ2-3 | TRBV20-1 | . | CSAPDGDQEKDTQYF | TGCAGTGCTCCCGACGGGGATCAAGAAAAAGATACGCAGTATTTC
few | TRBJ1-2 | TRBV6-5 | . | CASKNSAYGYTF | TGTGCCAGCAAGAACAGCGCCTATGGCTACACCTTC
few | TRBJ2-1 | TRBV27 | TRBD1 | CASSLPGQGRNEQFF | TGTGCCAGCAGTTTGCCGGGACAGGGGCGAAATGAGCAGTTCTTC
. | TRBJ2-1 | TRBV7-2 | . | CASSFGFQEQFF | TGTGCCAGCAGCTTCGGGTTTCAGGAGCAGTTCTTC
. | TRBJ2-1 | TRBV4-1 | TRBD1 | CASSQDPGQGNNEQFF | TGCGCCAGCAGCCAAGATCCGGGACAGGGAAACAATGAGCAGTTCTTC
many | TRBJ2-1 | TRBV27 | . | CASSLPGPGYNEQFF | TGTGCCAGCAGTTTACCGGGACCGGGCTACAATGAGCAGTTCTTC
few | TRBJ2-1 | TRBV27 | TRBD2 | CASRLSGANSYNEQFF | TGTGCCAGCAGGCTTAGCGGGGCTAACTCCTACAATGAGCAGTTCTTC
. | TRBJ2-1 | TRBV12-3/TRBV12-4 | . | CASSTHNEQFF | TGTGCCAGCAGTACTCACAATGAGCAGTTCTTC
many | TRBJ2-1 | TRBV7-2 | TRBD1 | CASSSGGQGPPYEQFF | TGTGCCAGCAGCTCGGGGGGACAGGGCCCTCCCTACGAGCAGTTCTTC
. | TRBJ2-1 | TRBV10-2 | . | CASSELATYNEQFF | TGCGCCAGCAGTGAATTGGCCACATACAATGAGCAGTTCTTC
few | TRBJ2-7 | TRBV6-1 | . | CASNSYEQYF | TGTGCCAGCAATAGTTACGAGCAGTACTTC
. | TRBJ2-1 | TRBV7-8 | TRBD2 | CASSLVFGFLAGGGEQFF | TGTGCCAGCAGCTTAGTATTCGGGTTCCTAGCGGGAGGTGGTGAGCAGTTCTTC
many | TRBJ1-2 | TRBV6-1 | . | CASSRDRSYGYTF | TGTGCCAGCAGCCGGGACCGCTCCTATGGCTACACCTTC
few | TRBJ2-3 | TRBV6-1 | TRBD2 | CASRTAGLAVSTDTQYF | TGTGCCAGCAGGACGGCCGGACTAGCGGTTAGCACAGATACGCAGTATTTT
. | TRBJ2-7 | TRBV10-1 | . | CASSESIPGFHEQYF | TGCGCCAGCAGTGAGTCAATCCCCGGGTTCCACGAGCAGTACTTC
few | TRBJ2-5 | TRBV5-1 | TRBD2 | CASSLDRAGEGETQYF | TGCGCCAGCAGCTTGGATCGGGCGGGAGAGGGAGAGACCCAGTACTTC
. | TRBJ2-3 | TRBV27 | . | CASSNTGTESTQYF | TGTGCCAGCAGTAACACCGGGACTGAGAGTACGCAGTATTTT
. | TRBJ2-4 | TRBV29-1 | TRBD1 | CSVEDWTGAKNIQYF | TGCAGCGTTGAAGACTGGACAGGGGCCAAAAACATTCAGTACTTC
few | TRBJ2-5 | TRBV27 | . | CASSLRGTGETQYF | TGTGCCAGCAGTTTAAGAGGAACCGGGGAGACCCAGTACTTC
many | TRBJ2-3 | TRBV11-1 | TRBD1 | CASSSQGAGTDTQYF | TGTGCCAGCAGCTCGCAGGGGGCGGGTACAGATACGCAGTATTTT
. | TRBJ2-4 | TRBV27 | . | CARGLRARDTQYF | TGTGCCAGGGGGCTGCGAGCCAGGGATACTCAGTACTTC
. | TRBJ2-5 | TRBV6-1 | . | CASSGACDQGTQYF | TGTGCCAGCAGCGGAGCCTGTGACCAAGGGACCCAGTACTTC
. | TRBJ2-6 | TRBV30 | TRBD1 | CAWSVGDRGLGANVLTF | TGTGCCTGGAGTGTGGGTGACAGGGGGCTTGGGGCCAACGTCCTGACTTTC
. | TRBJ1-1 | TRBV20-1 | . | CSASPFTEAFF | TGCAGTGCTAGTCCATTTACTGAAGCTTTCTTT
few | TRBJ2-2 | TRBV10-1 | . | CASSPGMRGELFF | TGCGCCAGCAGTCCAGGGATGCGCGGGGAGCTGTTTTTT
. | TRBJ2-3 | TRBV6-1 | . | CARSADIRDEQYF | TGTGCCCGCAGCGCTGACATAAGGGATGAGCAGTATTTT
. | TRBJ2-1 | TRBV27 | . | CASSLRGISTHYEQFF | TGTGCCAGCAGTTTAAGGGGGATCTCTACCCACTATGAGCAGTTCTTC